The 22 T cell receptor beta chains listed next were all sequenced from one sample in a study of post-analysis software for immune sequencing data (dated by TCRdb to 2015 to 2017). The research as a whole found: Patients showed significantly higher frequencies than controls for roughly five TRBV segments, among them TRBV5-6, TRBV5-1 and TRBV20-1.

The antigens these receptors bind are not known. Libraries were constructed by PCR. Sequencing took place on an Illumina HiSeq 2500. Unique molecular identifiers were incorporated into TCR beta cDNA libraries to reduce PCR and sequencing biases. The public reads were quality trimmed at Q25 with fastp and then assembled into clones with MiXCR by TCRdb, keeping productive beta chains. Identical CDR3 protein sequences are pooled into one entry, listed with their most common genes and DNA. This sample gives almost 700,000 distinct CDR3 sequences in total; more than 50% of them show up just once. The ten most abundant clones make up 11% of the sample. Material: blood. The receptors derive from a girl aged 2-10 years with multiple sclerosis.

The chain recombines TRBV6-5 with TRBJ2-1; 8 nucleotides align to TRBD2. Germline CDR1 MNHEY, CDR2 SVGAGI. The trim removed 7 bases at V and 2 bases at J, leaving 7 bases unmatched. This CDR3 is built from 15 residues. The CDR3 DNA follows: TGTGCCAGCATGTCAAGACTAGCGACCTACAATGAGCAGTTCTTC. Its translation: CASMSRLATYNEQFF.

This clonotype showed up just a few times. V usage is TRBV25-1 and J usage is TRBJ1-6; perhaps TRBD1 as D (5 bases). Germline V gene sequence: CDR1 MGHDK, CDR2 SYGVNS. The CDR3 spans 13 residues. V dropped 9 bases and J dropped 8 bases, with 14 bases sitting between them. The CDR3 coding sequence is TGTGCCAGTCGGCCCTCGGGGGATTCACCCCTCCACTTT. Translation gives CASRPSGDSPLHF.

The chain combines TRBV29-1 with TRBJ2-5; TRBD1 agrees at 10 bases. The DNA end is more similar to TRBJ2-7, so the J call may be wrong. CDR3 size: 15 residues. Germline CDR1 is SQVTM and CDR2 is ANQGSEA. The CDR3 DNA follows: TGCAGCGTAGCCCGGGACAGGGGATCGAGGGACGAGCAGTACTTC. Amino acids: CSVARDRGSRDEQYF.

This clonotype has more than one count but fewer than ten. The chain uses TRBV20-1 and TRBJ1-2; D is perhaps TRBD1 (5 bases). Trimming shortened V by 1 base and J by 5 bases, and 8 bases separated the two germline ends. There are 12 residues in the CDR3. Germline V gives CDR1 DFQATT, CDR2 SNEGSKA (reference sequence). CDR3 residues: CSARGGVYGYTF. For the CDR3, the DNA is TGCAGTGCTAGAGGGGGGGTTTATGGCTACACCTTC.

The rearrangement joins TRBV12-3 or TRBV12-4 to TRBJ2-1; weak D call: TRBD1 (6 bases). V was trimmed by 4 bases and J by 3 bases, leaving 10 bases between them. The CDR3 loop spans 14 amino acids. CDR3 residues: CASSWDTVYNEQFF. DNA of the CDR3: TGTGCCAGCAGTTGGGACACCGTCTACAATGAGCAGTTCTTC.

This chain joins TRBV7-2 and TRBJ1-1; no reliable D call. V was trimmed by 1 base and J by 4 bases, leaving 7 bases between them. The germline V gene has CDR1 SGHTA and CDR2 FQGNSA. CDR3 length: 13 amino acids. The CDR3 sequence: CASSLGGITEAFF. CDR3 coding DNA: TGTGCCAGCAGCTTAGGGGGTATCACTGAAGCTTTCTTT.

The gene calls are TRBV20-1 and TRBJ2-1; D is undetermined. The CDR3 is made up of 15 amino acids. Germline V CDR1 and CDR2: DFQATT, SNEGSKA (reference sequence). V was clipped by 1 base and J by 5 bases, with 15 bases between them. The CDR3 is CSARAPLREHNEQFF. CDR3 coding DNA: TGCAGTGCTAGAGCCCCTCTGAGAGAGCACAATGAGCAGTTCTTC.

The genes are TRBV28 and TRBJ1-6; D is undetermined. The V gene's germline CDR1 is MDHEN and CDR2 SYDVKM. CDR3 length: 11 amino acids. V lost 1 base, J lost 11 bases, and 3 bases lay in between. Here the CDR3 DNA reads TGTGCCAGCAGTTTATATCCACCCCTCCACTTT. Its protein is CASSLYPPLHF.

This chain joins TRBV5-6 and TRBJ2-7; 7 bases are a match to TRBD2. The length of the CDR3 is 16 residues. The junction had 8 bases not matched to a gene; V was cut back by 0 bases and J by 2 bases. Germline values: CDR1 SGHDT, CDR2 YYEEEE. The CDR3 nucleotides are TGTGCCAGCAGCTTGGTCCAGGGAGGGTACACCTACGAGCAGTACTTC. This gives the protein CASSLVQGGYTYEQYF. The variable domain in full, with the rest retrieved from reference TRBV5-6 and TRBJ2-7, is DAGVTQSPTHLIKTRGQQVTLRCSPKSGHDTVSWYQQALGQGPQFIFQYYEEEERQRGNFPDRFSGHQFPNYSSELNVNALLLGDSALYLCASSLVQGGYTYEQYFGPGTRLTVT.

V gene TRBV12-3 or TRBV12-4 combines with J gene TRBJ2-5; D uncertain. Between the trimmed V and J ends, which lost 2 bases and 7 bases, there was a span of 14 bases. CDR3 length equals 14 residues. The CDR3 loop is CASSLLLQMGTQYF. CDR3 coding DNA: TGTGCCAGCAGTTTATTGCTCCAAATGGGGACCCAGTACTTC.

This clonotype has only a few counts. This rearrangement joins TRBV2 to TRBJ2-1; 9 bases match TRBD1. The germline V gene encodes CDR1 SNHLY and CDR2 FYNNEI. V shed 6 bases and J 12 bases; nucleotides not matched to a gene: 15. This CDR3 has 15 residues. This CDR3 reads CASRTGTGTRGGQFF. In DNA form, the CDR3 reads TGTGCCAGCAGGACCGGGACAGGGACACGAGGGGGGCAGTTCTTC.

This clonotype was observed a single time. The chain has TRBV29-1 and TRBJ2-3; 9 nucleotides match TRBD1. Germline CDR1 reads SQVTM; CDR2 reads ANQGSEA. The CDR3 contains 13 residues. Unmatched junction bases numbered 5, after V lost 4 bases and J lost 6 bases. CDR3 amino acids: CSVGQGVRDTQYF. CDR3 DNA: TGCAGCGTTGGACAGGGGGTTCGGGATACGCAGTATTTT.

V gene TRBV6-5 combines with J gene TRBJ2-3, with TRBD2 identical over 7 bases. The CDR3 runs to 14 residues. CDR1 and CDR2 from the germline V gene are MNHEY and SVGAGI. Trimming took 2 bases from V and 6 from J; bases not matched to a gene: 5. The CDR3 reads CASSYRREGDTQYF. CDR3 sequence (DNA): TGTGCCAGCAGTTACCGGAGGGAGGGGGATACGCAGTATTTT.

Many counts were recorded for this clonotype. The J gene is TRBJ2-5, the V gene TRBV6-5, with unresolved D. V was trimmed by 6 bases and J by 7 bases, leaving 12 bases between them. Per the germline V gene, CDR1 is MNHEY and CDR2 is SVGAGI. The CDR3 is made up of 12 amino acids. The CDR3 DNA reads as TGTGCCAGCAGCACAGACAAGCGGACCCAGTACTTC. This gives the protein CASSTDKRTQYF.

The chain has TRBV25-1 and TRBJ1-6; D remains unclear. V was pared by 7 bases and J by 10 bases, with 17 bases between. Germline V gene lookup returns CDR1 MGHDK and CDR2 SYGVNS. This CDR3 region has 14 residues. CDR3 nucleotides: TGTGCCAGCACAACCGGGATACAGCCCTCACCCCTCCACTTT. It yields the protein CASTTGIQPSPLHF.

The J gene is TRBJ1-2, the V gene TRBV5-5; D is uncertain. The length of the CDR3 is 14 residues. Germline values: CDR1 SGHKS, CDR2 YYEKEE (reference sequence). V gave up 0 bases and J gave up 4 bases, with 10 bases separating them. CDR3 amino acids: CASSLAGGPYGYTF. CDR3 nucleotides: TGTGCCAGCAGCTTGGCGGGAGGCCCCTATGGCTACACCTTC.

V and J are TRBV10-2 and TRBJ2-3; maybe TRBD2 (6 bases). V was clipped by 3 bases and J by 1 base, with 14 bases between them. The germline V gene encodes CDR1 WSHSY and CDR2 SAAADI. The CDR3 is 16 amino acids. The CDR3 region is CASSEPGLPRTDTQYF. In nucleotides, the CDR3 is TGCGCCAGCAGTGAACCGGGACTCCCGCGCACAGATACGCAGTATTTT.

The chain recombines TRBV10-1 with TRBJ2-1, with TRBD1 identical over 9 bases. Germline CDR1 WNHNN, CDR2 SYGVQD (reference sequence). This CDR3 comprises 15 residues. With V trimmed by 4 bases and J by 7 bases, 8 bases remained unmatched. The CDR3 reads CASSGEQGARNEQFF. CDR3 DNA sequence: TGCGCCAGCAGTGGGGAACAGGGGGCAAGAAATGAGCAGTTCTTC.

This chain joins TRBV7-2 and TRBJ1-2; D uncertain. The germline V and J ends were trimmed by 5 bases and 4 bases, with 29 bases remaining between them. The CDR3 extends over 19 amino acids. Germline V gene sequence: CDR1 SGHTA, CDR2 FQGNSA. CDR3 in amino acids: CASSPLGVPGGILRYGYTF. CDR3 in DNA: TGTGCCAGCAGCCCGCTCGGGGTCCCGGGCGGCATCCTGCGCTATGGCTACACCTTC. Variable domain in full (rest from reference TRBV7-2 and TRBJ1-2): GAGVSQSPSNKVTEKGKDVELRCDPISGHTALYWYRQSLGQGLEFLIYFQGNSAPDKSGLPSDRFSAERTGGSVSTLTIQRTQQEDSAVYLCASSPLGVPGGILRYGYTFGSGTRLTVV.

A few counts support this clonotype. This chain uses TRBV12-3 or TRBV12-4 with TRBJ2-3; 7 bases fit TRBD1. This CDR3 comprises 13 residues. V was pared by 7 bases and J by 4 bases, with 5 bases of the junction left unmatched. The CDR3 DNA reads TGTGCCAGCACCCCGGGACAGCCAGATACGCAGTATTTT. Encoded protein: CASTPGQPDTQYF.

V gene TRBV5-1 combines with J gene TRBJ2-5, with 11 bases identical to TRBD2. CDR3 size: 14 residues. The ends lost 4 bases at V and 3 bases at J; junction bases unmatched: 2. Per germline, CDR1 SGHRS and CDR2 YFSETQ. The CDR3 DNA sequence: TGCGCCAGCAGCACTAGCGGGAGTGAAGAGACCCAGTACTTC. Protein sequence: CASSTSGSEETQYF.

The chain couples TRBV4-2 to TRBJ2-3; a weak D match, TRBD2 (5 bases). The germline CDR1 and CDR2 sequences are LGHNA and YNFKEQ. Trimming stripped 3 bases from V and 2 bases from J, with 18 bases between. The CDR3 runs 17 residues. This chain's CDR3 is CASSQVTGSGFTDTQYF. The CDR3, as DNA: TGTGCCAGCAGCCAGGTGACTGGATCGGGGTTCACAGATACGCAGTATTTT.